Listed here are 23 T cell receptor beta chains from one sample, sequenced in a study of OX40 agonist ivuxolimab in advanced cancers. TCRdb's table, derived via immunoSEQ multiplex PCR, lists solely in-frame clones and lacks some. This table has 45,000 to 60,000 clones, approximately 87% appearing once. Specimen: CD4+ or CD8+ T cells sorted from blood, collected in a trial of the OX40 agonist ivuxolimab. The receptors were sampled from an adult with an advanced solid tumor such as melanoma, head and neck, liver or kidney cancer.

The V gene is TRBV2, the J gene TRBJ2-6; no reliable D call. V lost 6 bases and J lost 9, with 15 bases in between. The CDR3 has 14 residues. Per germline, CDR1 SNHLY and CDR2 FYNNEI. CDR3 DNA sequence: TGTGCCAGCAGGTCACCAACGCAGAGCAACGTCCTGACTTTC. This codes for CASRSPTQSNVLTF.

V and J are TRBV6-1 and TRBJ2-1, with D possibly TRBD1 on 5 matching bases. Trimming stripped 8 bases from V and 4 bases from J, with 12 bases between. CDR3 length: 13 amino acids. Looked up from germline, CDR1 is MNHNS and CDR2 is SASEGT. The CDR3 region has the DNA TGTGCCAGCCTCGAACAGGCTTACAATGAGCAGTTCTTC. This codes for CASLEQAYNEQFF.

The chain couples TRBV27 to TRBJ1-1, with TRBD1 matching 7 bases. Germline CDR1 and CDR2: MNHEY and SMNVEV (reference sequence). The ends lost 3 bases at V and 5 bases at J; junction bases unmatched: 3. The CDR3 totals 13 residues. This chain's CDR3 is CASSFTGETEAFF. Here the CDR3 DNA reads TGTGCCAGCAGTTTCACAGGGGAGACTGAAGCTTTCTTT.

The chain couples TRBV11-2 to TRBJ1-1; D not certain. The CDR3 is 16 amino acids. Germline lookup yields CDR1 SGHAT and CDR2 FQNNGV. Trimming took 2 bases from V and 0 from J, leaving 13 bases between them. The CDR3 region has the DNA TGTGCCAGCAGCTTATACCGGACGGTTATGAACACTGAAGCTTTCTTT. The encoded protein is CASSLYRTVMNTEAFF.

V gene TRBV7-9 combines with J gene TRBJ2-7; 8 nucleotides match TRBD1. The germline V gene has CDR1 SEHNR and CDR2 FQNEAQ (reference sequence). The CDR3 loop spans 13 amino acids. V shed 3 bases, J shed 5 bases, and the junction held 3 bases outside the gene matches. The CDR3 sequence is CASSLRTGNEQYF. The CDR3 region has the DNA TGTGCCAGCAGCTTGAGGACAGGGAACGAGCAGTACTTC.

The CDR3 sequence is CASSSSPAYEQYF. In DNA, the CDR3 is TGTGCCAGCAGCTCCTCCCCGGCTTACGAGCAGTACTTC. The chain recombines TRBV2 with TRBJ2-7; D not resolved. Trimming took 6 bases from V and 4 from J, leaving 13 bases between them. Germline-derived CDR1 and CDR2 are SNHLY and FYNNEI. The CDR3 extends over 13 amino acids.

V gene TRBV19 combines with J gene TRBJ2-5, with TRBD1 identical over 8 bases. This CDR3 has 16 residues. Germline V gene data show CDR1 as LNHDA and CDR2 as SQIVND (reference sequence). After removal of 1 base from V and 2 bases from J, the junction contained 6 bases not matched to a gene. The CDR3, as DNA: TGTGCCAGTAGTATAGGAGTCAGGGGGCTTCAAGAGACCCAGTACTTC. This gives the protein CASSIGVRGLQETQYF.

The V gene is TRBV2, the J gene TRBJ1-6; D may be TRBD1 (6 bases). The CDR3 consists of 17 residues. CDR1 and CDR2 (germline): SNHLY, FYNNEI. Trimming took off 5 bases at V and 5 bases at J, with 19 bases between the two ends. The DNA of the CDR3 is TGTGCCAGCAGTCAAGTACAGGGAAACCTAAATAATTCACCCCTCCACTTT. Residues: CASSQVQGNLNNSPLHF. The full variable domain, rest sourced from reference TRBV2 and TRBJ1-6, is EPEVTQTPSHQVTQMGQEVILRCVPISNHLYFYWYRQILGQKVEFLVSFYNNEISEKSEIFDDQFSVERPDGSNFTLKIRSTKLEDSAMYFCASSQVQGNLNNSPLHFGNGTRLTVT.

CDR3 nucleotides: TGTGCCAGCAGTCCCAGGACAGCCAACAATGAGCAGTTCTTC. Protein sequence: CASSPRTANNEQFF. V usage is TRBV11-1 and J usage is TRBJ2-1; D is perhaps TRBD1 (6 bases). V lost 6 bases and J lost 5, with 14 bases in between. The germline V gene has CDR1 SGHAT and CDR2 FQDESV (reference sequence). There are 14 residues in the CDR3.

The gene calls are TRBV18 and TRBJ1-1; a possible D gene is TRBD1 (6 bases). The germline V and J ends were trimmed by 5 bases and 0 bases, with 13 bases remaining between them. The germline V gene has CDR1 KGHSH and CDR2 LQKENI. The CDR3 length is 15 residues. CDR3 in amino acids: CASSSSGALNTEAFF. In DNA form, the CDR3 reads TGTGCCAGCTCATCCTCAGGGGCCTTGAACACTGAAGCTTTCTTT.

V usage is TRBV5-1 and J usage is TRBJ1-4, with no clear D. V was cut by 2 bases and J by 2 bases, with 7 bases left in between. Germline loops: CDR1 SGHRS, CDR2 YFSETQ. The CDR3 is 14 amino acids. The CDR3 spells CASSFAETNEKLFF. CDR3 DNA: TGCGCCAGCAGCTTTGCCGAGACTAATGAAAAACTGTTTTTT.

The chain employs TRBV5-4 and TRBJ1-2, with unresolved D. Trimming took 4 bases from V and 9 from J, leaving 31 bases between them. CDR1 is SGHNT, CDR2 YYREEE, per germline (reference sequence). The CDR3 is made up of 18 amino acids. In DNA, the CDR3 is TGTGCCAGCAGCCCCTCGGGCAGCGTATCGGTCGGGGAATGGAGCTACACCTTC. It encodes CASSPSGSVSVGEWSYTF.

The V gene is TRBV14, the J gene TRBJ1-6; 10 positions agree with TRBD1. The CDR3 consists of 16 residues. The germline V gene has CDR1 SGHDN and CDR2 FVKESK. The V and J ends lost 5 bases and 8 bases, in that order; junction bases with no gene match: 9. Here the CDR3 reads CASSVRSGTGDSPLHF. CDR3 DNA: TGTGCCAGCAGCGTACGATCGGGGACAGGGGATTCACCCCTCCACTTT.

The V gene is TRBV5-1, the J gene TRBJ1-5; D is uncertain. Germline assignment: CDR1 SGHRS and CDR2 YFSETQ. The CDR3 has 14 residues. Trimming cost V 0 bases and J 6 bases, with 10 bases left between them. CDR3 in amino acids: CASSLGMIGQPQHF. CDR3 bases: TGCGCCAGCAGCTTGGGAATGATCGGTCAGCCCCAGCATTTT. The variable domain in full, completed from reference TRBV5-1 and TRBJ1-5, reads KAGVTQTPRYLIKTRGQQVTLSCSPISGHRSVSWYQQTPGQGLQFLFEYFSETQRNKGNFPGRFSGRQFSNSRSEMNVSTLELGDSALYLCASSLGMIGQPQHFGDGTRLSIL.

This clone was seen a handful of times. CDR3 amino acids: CASSHQIEQYF. CDR3 in DNA: TGTGCCAGCAGCCACCAGATCGAGCAGTACTTC. The chain combines TRBV6-1 with TRBJ2-7; D remains unclear. V was shortened by 6 bases and J by 6 bases, with 9 bases between the two germline ends. The CDR3 has 11 residues. Germline V gene lookup returns CDR1 MNHNS and CDR2 SASEGT.

The gene calls are TRBV30 and TRBJ1-6; D not certain. CDR3 length equals 12 residues. V lost 2 bases, J lost 10 bases, and 9 bases lay in between. Germline V gives CDR1 GTSNPN, CDR2 SVGIG (reference sequence). The CDR3: CAWSRAESPLHF. CDR3 in DNA: TGTGCCTGGAGTCGGGCAGAATCACCCCTCCACTTT.

This chain links TRBV7-3 with TRBJ2-4, with D uncertain. In germline, CDR1 is SGHTA, CDR2 FQGTGA. V gave up 2 bases and J gave up 1 base, with 15 bases separating them. CDR3 length: 17 residues. The CDR3 is CASSLELSAAAKNIQYF. CDR3 coding DNA: TGTGCCAGCAGCTTAGAATTGTCGGCAGCCGCCAAAAACATTCAGTACTTC.

This rearrangement joins TRBV6-5 to TRBJ1-1; D gene unclear. V gave up 6 bases and J gave up 3 bases, with 17 bases separating them. The germline V gene has CDR1 MNHEY and CDR2 SVGAGI. The CDR3 has 15 residues. This CDR3 is CASRYHSRGDTEAFF. The CDR3 DNA reads TGTGCCAGCAGATATCACTCGCGCGGGGACACTGAAGCTTTCTTT.

This clone was counted once. The V gene is TRBV19, the J gene TRBJ2-7; D not resolved. Trimming cost V 4 bases and J 7 bases, with 14 bases left between them. Germline values: CDR1 LNHDA, CDR2 SQIVND (reference sequence). The CDR3 covers 13 residues. DNA of the CDR3: TGTGCCAGTAGTACCTCGACTCGAGAGGAGCAGTACTTC. It yields the protein CASSTSTREEQYF.

This chain links TRBV29-1 with TRBJ1-2; D ambiguous. The CDR3 is 11 residues long. Trimming removed 0 bases at V and 4 bases at J, with 3 bases between. Per germline, CDR1 SQVTM and CDR2 ANQGSEA. CDR3 in amino acids: CSVEESYGYTF. CDR3 nucleotides: TGCAGCGTTGAAGAATCCTATGGCTACACCTTC.

The chain employs TRBV6-5 and TRBJ2-7; 7 bases agree with TRBD1. The CDR3 covers 13 residues. The germline V gene has CDR1 MNHEY and CDR2 SVGAGI. V shed 5 bases, J shed 6 bases, and the junction held 7 bases outside the gene matches. The chain's CDR3 is CASSAEGGREQYF. DNA of the CDR3: TGTGCCAGCAGTGCCGAAGGGGGCCGCGAGCAGTACTTC.

This chain connects TRBV10-3 to TRBJ1-5; 8 bases are a match to TRBD1. There are 15 residues in the CDR3. Germline V gene data show CDR1 as ENHRY and CDR2 as SYGVKD. The junction had 4 bases not matched to a gene; V was cut back by 6 bases and J by 0 bases. The CDR3 loop is CAISAGQASNQPQHF. CDR3 DNA: TGTGCCATCAGCGCGGGACAGGCTAGCAATCAGCCCCAGCATTTT.

The chain employs TRBV15 and TRBJ1-6, with D possibly being TRBD1 (6 bases). Germline V gene sequence: CDR1 LNHNV, CDR2 YYDKDF (reference sequence). The CDR3 contains 14 residues. The germline V and J ends were trimmed by 1 base and 10 bases, with 11 bases remaining between them. The DNA of the CDR3 is TGTGCCACCAGCAGAGGAACCCAGGGGTCACCCCTCCACTTT. Encoded protein: CATSRGTQGSPLHF.